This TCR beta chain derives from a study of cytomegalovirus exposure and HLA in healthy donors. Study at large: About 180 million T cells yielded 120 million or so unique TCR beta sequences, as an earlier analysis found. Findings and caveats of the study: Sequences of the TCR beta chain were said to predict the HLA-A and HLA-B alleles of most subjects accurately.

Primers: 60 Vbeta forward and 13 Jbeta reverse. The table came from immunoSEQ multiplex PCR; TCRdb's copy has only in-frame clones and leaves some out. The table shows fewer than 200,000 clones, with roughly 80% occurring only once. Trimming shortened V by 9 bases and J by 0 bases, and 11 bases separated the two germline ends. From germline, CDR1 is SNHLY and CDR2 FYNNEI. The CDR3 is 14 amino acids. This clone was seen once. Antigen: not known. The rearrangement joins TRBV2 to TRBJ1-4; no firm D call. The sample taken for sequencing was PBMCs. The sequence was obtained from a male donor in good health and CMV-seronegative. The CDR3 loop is CASALATTNEKLFF. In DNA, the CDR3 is TGTGCCAGTGCCCTGGCAACAACTAATGAAAAACTGTTTTTT.